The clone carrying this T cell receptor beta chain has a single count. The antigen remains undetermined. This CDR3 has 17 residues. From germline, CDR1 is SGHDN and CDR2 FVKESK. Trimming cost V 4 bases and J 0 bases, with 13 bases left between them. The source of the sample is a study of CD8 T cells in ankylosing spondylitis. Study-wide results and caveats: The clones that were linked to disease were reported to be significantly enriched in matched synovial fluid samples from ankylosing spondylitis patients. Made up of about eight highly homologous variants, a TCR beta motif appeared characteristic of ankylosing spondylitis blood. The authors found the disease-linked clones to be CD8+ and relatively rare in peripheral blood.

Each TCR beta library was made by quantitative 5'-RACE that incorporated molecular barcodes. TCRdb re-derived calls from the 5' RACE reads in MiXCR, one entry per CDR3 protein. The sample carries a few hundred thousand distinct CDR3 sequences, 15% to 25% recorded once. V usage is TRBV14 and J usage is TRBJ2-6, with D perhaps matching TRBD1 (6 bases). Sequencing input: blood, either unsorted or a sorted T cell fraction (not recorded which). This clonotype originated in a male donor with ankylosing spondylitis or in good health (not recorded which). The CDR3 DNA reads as TGTGCCAGCAGCCGTCTCACAGGGCTCTCTGGGGCCAACGTCCTGACTTTC. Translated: CASSRLTGLSGANVLTF. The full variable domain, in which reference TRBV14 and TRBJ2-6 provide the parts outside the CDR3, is EAGVTQFPSHSVIEKGQTVTLRCDPISGHDNLYWYRRVMGKEIKFLLHFVKESKQDESGMPNNRFLAERTGGTYSTLKVQPAELEDSGVYFCASSRLTGLSGANVLTFGAGSRLTVL.